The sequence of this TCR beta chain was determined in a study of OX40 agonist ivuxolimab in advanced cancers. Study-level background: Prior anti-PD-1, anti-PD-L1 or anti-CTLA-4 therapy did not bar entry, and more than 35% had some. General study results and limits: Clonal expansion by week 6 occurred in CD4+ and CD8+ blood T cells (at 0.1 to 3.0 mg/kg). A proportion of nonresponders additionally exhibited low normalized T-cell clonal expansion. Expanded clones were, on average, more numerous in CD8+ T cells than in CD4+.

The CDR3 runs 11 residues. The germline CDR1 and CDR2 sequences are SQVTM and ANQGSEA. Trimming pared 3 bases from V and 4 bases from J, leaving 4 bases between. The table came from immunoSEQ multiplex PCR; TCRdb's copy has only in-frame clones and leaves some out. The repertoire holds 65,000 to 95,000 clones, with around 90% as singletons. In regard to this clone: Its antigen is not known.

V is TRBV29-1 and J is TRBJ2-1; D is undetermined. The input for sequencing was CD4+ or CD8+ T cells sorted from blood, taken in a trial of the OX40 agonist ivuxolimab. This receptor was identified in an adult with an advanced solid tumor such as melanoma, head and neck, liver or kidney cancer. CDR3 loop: CSVDRYNEQFF. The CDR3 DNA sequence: TGCAGCGTTGACAGGTACAATGAGCAGTTCTTC.